This T cell receptor beta chain was found in a study of beta chain features in type 1 diabetes (dated by TCRdb to the late 2010s). Broadly, across the study: Mean age, gender distribution, total cell number and subset yield were not different between patients and healthy donors. A total of 100 million to 140 million sorted cells were examined across all samples, and the number of cells per subset was strongly correlated with RNA yield. In the study, recently diagnosed type 1 diabetes patients and matched healthy donors were compared on the TCRB repertoires of their sorted circulating CD4+ T cell subsets. Regulatory and stem cell-like memory subsets were obtained from only 8 patients and roughly 8 healthy donors, while naive and central memory subsets were obtained from all 30 or so donors. Study-wide findings and limitations: Sequencing cDNA rather than genomic DNA could over-represent highly expressing activated cells, although activation and CD3 levels did not differ between groups. Naive, central memory and regulatory TCRB repertoires appeared more similar among patients than among healthy donors. At VDJ recombination sites, patients with type 1 diabetes made fewer insertions and deleted more nucleotides, a pattern implying thymic rearrangement abnormalities. PCR may preferentially amplify shorter templates, but because patient and control samples were amplified and corrected together, any resulting skew would affect both groups equally. Only small numbers of individuals were included in the HLA sub-analyses, which left unresolved whether HLA type had any influence on TCRB rearrangement. Type 1 diabetes patients showed a moderate but significant shortening of TCRB CDR3 length in all four CD4+ subsets.

The entire isolated RNA was reverse transcribed using the High Capacity cDNA Reverse Transcription Kit, and thus expressed TCRB transcripts were sequenced. Naive, central memory and regulatory T cell samples underwent deep immunoSEQ sequencing, averaging about 3.57 million total reads per sample. Sorted cells were lysed in RLT buffer and RNA was extracted with DNase-treated RNeasy Micro or Mini kits, depending on cell number. Each cell subset was processed on its own to prevent cross-contamination, while patient and healthy donor samples were processed together. The immunoSEQ multiplex PCR was used to amplify TCRB sequences from cDNA, yielding 87-bp fragments that span the CDR3 region. Amplicons were sequenced on the Illumina HiSeq platform. On the study's bioinformatics: PCR bias was computationally corrected using synthetic template baselines, reads within Hamming distance 2 were collapsed, and singletons that could not be merged were discarded. Reads were aligned to IMGT to assign V, D and J genes, CDR3 length, and insertions or deletions at six rearrangement sites. Within each subset, clonotype counts were normalized to sorted cell number, and only after that were true diversity and Gini coefficients computed with the tcR R package. The overlap coefficient, calculated on TCRB nucleotide sequences, was used to measure repertoire sharing. Out-of-frame TCRB sequences from naive cells were analyzed to stand in for the pre-selection repertoire. TCRdb took this table from immuneACCESS and kept in-frame rearrangements with V and J called. Such tables lack part of the clones; where checked against another copy, unresolved V genes explain under half of the gap, and the rest is unexplained. For V, J and clone size, that table is used; D and trimming come from the DNA. The sample table contains 640,000 or so clones; only one count was recorded for over 11% of them. In total, the top ten clones hold just under 0.04% of the sample.

About this clone itself: The target of this receptor is not known. Base qualities are not provided; no much larger clone lies one nucleotide away.

Each donor gave one peripheral blood draw, approximately 110 mL on average, collected into heparinised tubes. A BD FACSAria II and a panel including CD45RO, CCR7, CD25, CD127, CD95 and CD27 were used to sort naive, central memory, regulatory and stem cell-like memory CD4+ T cells. Purity was above 95% for every sorted population. PBMCs were separated immediately by Lymphoprep density gradient centrifugation and were stained directly, without being cultured. So that batch effects would be minimized, each experiment stained and sorted samples in pairs, pairing one healthy donor with one patient. The germline ends are 6 bases apart after V is trimmed by 2 bases and J by 4 bases. CDR1 and CDR2, looked up from the germline V gene (reference sequence), are SGHNT and YYREEE. The CDR3 numbers 12 residues from cysteine through phenylalanine. The entry retains the CDR3 DNA only, 36 bases that are in frame from base 1.

Sequences were obtained from naive CD4+ T cells from blood. In the paper's terms, the cell subset or site label means: true naive CD4+ T cells. The sequence derives from a man between 18 and 29 years old with type 1 diabetes. Rearrangement joined TRBV5-4 to TRBJ1-1, with the D segment identity uncertain. The nucleotide sequence is given as TGTGCCAGCAGCTTTAGTCGCACTGAAGCTTTCTTT. Translation gives CASSFSRTEAFF. Reference TRBV5-4 and TRBJ1-1 genes cover what lies past the CDR3, so the full variable domain is ETGVTQSPTHLIKTRGQQVTLRCSSQSGHNTVSWYQQALGQGPQFIFQYYREEENGRGNFPPRFSGLQFPNYSSELNVNALELDDSALYLCASSFSRTEAFFGQGTRLTVV.